This T cell receptor beta chain was captured by sequencing in a study of T-cell memory formation after mild COVID-19. Study-level background: For the most part, TCR clusters were specific to one donor.

A remark on this clonotype: The antigen remains undetermined.

V lost 1 base and J lost 5, with 12 bases in between. The CDR3 spans 14 residues. Germline lookup yields CDR1 DFQATT and CDR2 SNEGSKA (reference sequence). Study-wide results and caveats: Contracting CD8+ clones were enriched in EMRA, CD4+ mainly in CM and EM. The authors did not confirm SARS-CoV-2 specificity of second-wave clones peaking day 37. Later expanders leaned CD4+, whereas clones that contracted between day 15 and 85 were balanced CD4/CD8.

TCRdb itself ran the 5' RACE reads through MiXCR, one entry per CDR3 protein. This sample has hundreds of thousands of distinct CDR3 sequences; roughly an eighth occur once, and the top ten carry 22%. This chain connects TRBV20-1 to TRBJ2-1; tentative D call: TRBD2 (5 bases). Material for sequencing was PBMCs or a T cell subset sorted from them (not recorded which). The receptor was derived from a man younger than 35 who had mild COVID-19 (a few samples of this study predate the infection). Cell type and time point are not known. CDR3 bases: TGCAGTGCTAGAGCCGCGAGGGCCCACAATGAGCAGTTCTTC. It is translated as CSARAARAHNEQFF.